One sample yielded the 20 T cell receptor beta chains listed below, sequenced in a study of pediatric ulcerative colitis. Repertoires were generated with immunoSEQ multiplex PCR, while TCRdb's copy carries only in-frame clones and drops some. The sample includes 20,000 to 30,000 clones, more than 65% of them seen just once. During colonoscopy, one to two rectal pinch biopsies were collected. The sample consisted of gut tissue. The receptors stem from a boy aged 5-17 years with severe ulcerative colitis.

The chain has TRBV7-9 and TRBJ2-1, with D unresolved. Germline values: CDR1 SEHNR, CDR2 FQNEAQ (reference sequence). This CDR3 is 12 amino acids long. Trimming shortened V by 1 base and J by 7 bases, and 5 bases separated the two germline ends. The CDR3 here is CASSLGQNEQFF. In DNA form, the CDR3 reads TGTGCCAGCAGCTTAGGGCAGAATGAGCAGTTCTTC.

The count of this clone is one. This sequence joins TRBV2 and TRBJ2-1, with D unresolved. With 1 base removed from V and 5 bases from J, the gap between germline ends came to 3 bases. The CDR3 spans 12 residues. CDR1 and CDR2 from the germline V gene are SNHLY and FYNNEI. In DNA form, the CDR3 reads TGTGCCAGCAGTGAAGGCGACAATGAGCAGTTCTTC. Its translation is CASSEGDNEQFF. The full variable domain, completed using reference TRBV2 and TRBJ2-1, is EPEVTQTPSHQVTQMGQEVILRCVPISNHLYFYWYRQILGQKVEFLVSFYNNEISEKSEIFDDQFSVERPDGSNFTLKIRSTKLEDSAMYFCASSEGDNEQFFGPGTRLTVL.

This clone appeared a few times. This chain links TRBV6-5 with TRBJ2-1; 10 bases map to TRBD2. This CDR3 region has 15 residues. The V segment lost 6 bases and the J segment 4 bases; nucleotides outside the gene matches: 6. CDR1 and CDR2 from the germline V gene are MNHEY and SVGAGI. The CDR3 loop reads CASSRTSGVYNEQFF. Written as DNA, the CDR3 is TGTGCCAGCAGCCGTACTAGCGGGGTATACAATGAGCAGTTCTTC.

The chain carries TRBV5-5 and TRBJ2-7; D is unclear. Trimming shortened V by 5 bases and J by 6 bases, and 18 bases separated the two germline ends. The CDR3 extends over 14 amino acids. The germline V gene encodes CDR1 SGHKS and CDR2 YYEKEE (reference sequence). The DNA of the CDR3 is TGTGCCAGCAGAACTCACCCGGCGGCCAGCGAGCAGTACTTC. Amino acids: CASRTHPAASEQYF.

In this sample, this clone turned up once. J is TRBJ2-7 and V is TRBV5-4, with 8 bases lining up with TRBD2. The V segment lost 2 bases and the J segment 3 bases; nucleotides outside the gene matches: 7. This CDR3 spans 15 amino acids. Germline V CDR1 and CDR2: SGHNT, YYREEE (reference sequence). DNA for the CDR3: TGTGCCAGCAGCTTTAAGCGGGAGTCGGGCTACGAGCAGTACTTC. It yields the protein CASSFKRESGYEQYF.

This clone was seen just once. The chain carries TRBV6-5 and TRBJ1-3; D unresolved. CDR1 and CDR2 (germline): MNHEY, SVGAGI. Trimming removed 5 bases from V and 4 bases from J, with 12 bases in between. The CDR3 loop spans 14 amino acids. CDR3 amino acids: CASSVRGSGNTIYF. CDR3 bases: TGTGCCAGCAGTGTCCGGGGATCGGGAAACACCATATATTTT.

The V call is TRBV6-1, the J call TRBJ2-3; 7 positions agree with TRBD1. CDR3 length: 14 amino acids. V dropped 6 bases and J dropped 4; count of bases not matched to a gene: 7. Germline-derived CDR1 and CDR2 are MNHNS and SASEGT. The CDR3 DNA follows: TGTGCCAGCAGCGAGCGACAGGGATCAGATACGCAGTATTTT. Translated, it gives CASSERQGSDTQYF.

The sample holds one count of this clone. The genes are TRBV19 and TRBJ2-3, with TRBD1 matching over 12 bases. The CDR3 has 15 residues. V shed 4 bases and J 6 bases; nucleotides not matched to a gene: 5. Germline V gene sequence: CDR1 LNHDA, CDR2 SQIVND (reference sequence). The CDR3 coding sequence is TGTGCCAGTAGTACACCGGGACAGGGGGCCGATACGCAGTATTTT. Amino acids: CASSTPGQGADTQYF.

The genes are TRBV7-8 and TRBJ2-1; 15 nucleotides agree with TRBD2. There are 22 residues in the CDR3. Germline values: CDR1 SGHVS, CDR2 FQNEAQ. Losses at the gene ends were 5 bases for V and 4 bases for J; bases not matched to a gene: 21. The CDR3 coding sequence is TGTGCCAGCAGCCCGAAAGGGGGACTAGCGGGGGGAAAAATGACGGCGTACAATGAGCAGTTCTTC. This gives the protein CASSPKGGLAGGKMTAYNEQFF.

The genes are TRBV7-2 and TRBJ2-2; 8 nucleotides align to TRBD1. The CDR3 extends over 16 amino acids. Germline CDR1 and CDR2: SGHTA and FQGNSA. V gave up 5 bases and J gave up 1 base; unmatched junction bases: 6. CDR3 in amino acids: CASSLQGGQNTGELFF. CDR3 bases: TGTGCCAGCAGCCTACAGGGGGGCCAGAACACCGGGGAGCTGTTTTTT.

The chain has TRBV6-6 and TRBJ2-1, with TRBD2 identical over 13 bases. The CDR3 loop spans 15 amino acids. Germline CDR1 and CDR2: MNHNY and SVGAGI (reference sequence). The V segment lost 6 bases and the J segment 5 bases; nucleotides outside the gene matches: 4. CDR3 sequence (DNA): TGTGCCAGCAGGCCGGGACTAGCGGGAAACAATGAGCAGTTCTTC. Its translation is CASRPGLAGNNEQFF.

The chain joins TRBV19 to TRBJ2-1; 7 bases map to TRBD2. Trimming cost V 3 bases and J 3 bases; bases outside gene matches: 5. This CDR3 is built from 15 residues. Germline CDR1 is LNHDA and CDR2 is SQIVND (reference sequence). The CDR3 reads CASSILQRGYNEQFF. CDR3 in DNA: TGTGCCAGTAGTATTCTACAGCGGGGCTACAATGAGCAGTTCTTC.

The chain has TRBV6-6 and TRBJ1-1; D possibly corresponds to TRBD1 (6 bases). This CDR3 comprises 13 residues. Trimming removed 4 bases from V and 5 bases from J, with 11 bases in between. Germline loops: CDR1 MNHNY, CDR2 SVGAGI (reference sequence). CDR3 amino acids: CASSLGGGTEAFF. For the CDR3, the DNA is TGTGCCAGCAGTTTAGGGGGGGGGACTGAAGCTTTCTTT.

This chain joins TRBV6-5 and TRBJ2-2; D call uncertain. The CDR3 runs to 12 residues. Germline CDR1 and CDR2: MNHEY and SVGAGI. Trimming removed 5 bases from V and 13 bases from J, with 14 bases in between. For the CDR3, the DNA is TGTGCCAGCAGTCCTTCTCGTACGGTGCTGTTTTTT. Encoded protein: CASSPSRTVLFF.

This chain joins TRBV11-2 and TRBJ1-4; no definite D call. This CDR3 is 15 amino acids long. V gave up 5 bases and J gave up 7 bases, with 17 bases separating them. Germline V lookup: CDR1 SGHAT, CDR2 FQNNGV. The DNA of the CDR3 is TGTGCCAGCAGCCCCCTCGACCAGGAGGGTGAAAAACTGTTTTTT. This codes for CASSPLDQEGEKLFF.

This clone appeared a single time. V and J are TRBV11-2 and TRBJ2-5; TRBD1 matches 11 bases. Trimming cost V 1 base and J 2 bases; bases outside gene matches: 0. The CDR3 extends over 15 amino acids. Germline-derived CDR1 and CDR2 are SGHAT and FQNNGV. CDR3 protein: CASSLGDRGQETQYF. The CDR3 nucleotides read TGTGCCAGCAGCTTAGGGGACAGGGGGCAAGAGACCCAGTACTTC.

The chain combines TRBV5-8 with TRBJ2-3; 10 nucleotides line up with TRBD2. Germline CDR1 reads SGHTS; CDR2 reads YDEGEE. This CDR3 has 16 residues. V gave up 2 bases and J gave up 2 bases; unmatched junction bases: 5. CDR3 in DNA: TGTGCCAGCAGCTTCGCGCTAGCGGGGGTCACAGATACGCAGTATTTT. Protein product: CASSFALAGVTDTQYF. Full variable domain (rest looked up from reference TRBV5-8 and TRBJ2-3): EAGVTQSPTHLIKTRGQQATLRCSPISGHTSVYWYQQALGLGLQFLLWYDEGEERNRGNFPPRFSGRQFPNYSSELNVNALELEDSALYLCASSFALAGVTDTQYFGPGTRLTVL.

The V gene is TRBV2, the J gene TRBJ1-1; D unresolved. The V end was cut by 7 bases, the J end by 4 bases, with 7 bases between. CDR3 size: 11 residues. Germline values: CDR1 SNHLY, CDR2 FYNNEI. The CDR3 sequence: CASKGFTEAFF. CDR3 in DNA: TGTGCCAGCAAAGGATTCACTGAAGCTTTCTTT.

The chain links TRBV19 to TRBJ2-1; D is perhaps TRBD1 or TRBD2 (5 bases each). CDR1 LNHDA and CDR2 SQIVND come from the germline V gene (reference sequence). This CDR3 comprises 14 residues. The V gene lost 5 bases and the J gene lost 7 bases, with 15 bases spanning the gap. Written as DNA, the CDR3 is TGTGCCAGTAGTCCAGGGTCCCGGGATAATGAGCAGTTCTTC. Protein product: CASSPGSRDNEQFF.

The V and J genes are TRBV6-6 and TRBJ2-1; perhaps D is TRBD1 or TRBD2 (5 bases each). V was cut by 7 bases and J by 2 bases, with 9 bases left in between. Germline assignment: CDR1 MNHNY and CDR2 SVGAGI (reference sequence). The length of the CDR3 is 13 residues. CDR3 amino acids: CASTRDPYNEQFF. In DNA, the CDR3 is TGTGCCAGCACTAGGGACCCCTACAATGAGCAGTTCTTC.